This T cell receptor (beta chain) came from a study of blood T cell repertoires in COVID-19. Study summary: Sites in the United States, Italy and Spain provided acute and convalescent COVID-19 samples. PBMCs, B-cell-depleted T cells, or T cells provided the cDNA or gDNA that made up the material.

The junction had 6 bases not matched to a gene; V was cut back by 0 bases and J by 6 bases. There are 15 residues in the CDR3. Germline CDR1 SGHRS, CDR2 YFSETQ. Points on this clone: Being one base from a much bigger clone, this may be a read error.

Per the original methods: It was from reference gene primer amplification that nucleated cell counts were estimated. The data were produced by immunoSEQ multiplex PCR, yet TCRdb's version contains in-frame clones alone and is incomplete. That table gives V, J and clone size, and the DNA gave D and trimming. The table records 400,000 to 550,000 clones, around 89% of them present only once. Sequencing was performed on peripheral blood. The rearrangement uses TRBV5-1 and TRBJ2-3; 8 bases line up with TRBD1. The receptor's source is a woman in her twenties or thirties with acute or convalescent COVID-19. CDR3 DNA sequence: TGCGCCAGCAGCTTGGGCAGGGGGCGTGTGGATACGCAGTATTTT. Translated: CASSLGRGRVDTQYF. The complete variable domain, with remaining parts taken from reference TRBV5-1 and TRBJ2-3, reads KAGVTQTPRYLIKTRGQQVTLSCSPISGHRSVSWYQQTPGQGLQFLFEYFSETQRNKGNFPGRFSGRQFSNSRSEMNVSTLELGDSALYLCASSLGRGRVDTQYFGPGTRLTVL.